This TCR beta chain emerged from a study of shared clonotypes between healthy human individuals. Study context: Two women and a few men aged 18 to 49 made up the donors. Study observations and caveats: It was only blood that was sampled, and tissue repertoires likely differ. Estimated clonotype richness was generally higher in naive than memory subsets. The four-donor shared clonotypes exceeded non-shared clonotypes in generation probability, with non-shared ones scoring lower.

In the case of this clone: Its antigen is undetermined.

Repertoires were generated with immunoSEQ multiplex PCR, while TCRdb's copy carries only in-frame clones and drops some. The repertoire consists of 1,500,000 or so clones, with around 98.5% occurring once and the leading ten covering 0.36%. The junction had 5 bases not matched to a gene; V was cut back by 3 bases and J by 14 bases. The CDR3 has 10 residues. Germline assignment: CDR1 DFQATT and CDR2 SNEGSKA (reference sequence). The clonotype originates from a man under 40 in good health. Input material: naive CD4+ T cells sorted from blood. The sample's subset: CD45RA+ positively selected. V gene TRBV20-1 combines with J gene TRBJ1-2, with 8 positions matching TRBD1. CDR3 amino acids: CSARARGHTF. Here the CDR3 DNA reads TGCAGTGCTAGGGCCAGGGGGCATACCTTC.